Below are 6 T cell receptor beta chains sequenced from a single sample in a study of sequential checkpoint blockade in melanoma. Treatment described: randomized to nivolumab then ipilimumab (arm A) or the reverse (arm B). TCRdb's copy holds only in-frame clones and misses some; the assay was immunoSEQ multiplex PCR. Of some 17,000 clones in the sample, over 60% were seen once. The sequencing used CD8+ T cells sorted from blood (inferred from file names), collected from a patient given nivolumab and ipilimumab in sequence. Receptors were obtained from a human donor with melanoma.

This clone was found once. V usage is TRBV9 and J usage is TRBJ2-5, with 7 bases aligning to TRBD2. The CDR3 extends over 18 amino acids. Germline CDR1 SGDLS, CDR2 YYNGEE. Trimming took 2 bases from V and 3 from J; bases not matched to a gene: 16. CDR3 sequence reads: CASSVDPGRLAAEETQYF. The CDR3 DNA reads as TGTGCCAGCAGCGTCGACCCGGGGCGGCTAGCGGCAGAAGAGACCCAGTACTTC.

J is TRBJ2-7 and V is TRBV2; TRBD1 aligns across 9 bases. The trim removed 6 bases at V and 3 bases at J, leaving 9 bases unmatched. The CDR3 loop spans 15 amino acids. The germline V gene has CDR1 SNHLY and CDR2 FYNNEI. The CDR3 loop is CASRDGQGLIYEQYV. In DNA form, the CDR3 reads TGTGCCAGCAGAGACGGACAGGGGCTTATCTACGAGCAGTACGTC.

CDR3 sequence reads: CASSLATGFGEQYF. DNA for the CDR3: TGCGCCAGCAGCTTGGCGACAGGTTTCGGCGAGCAGTACTTC. The chain is built from TRBV5-1 and TRBJ2-5; TRBD1 is a possible D gene (6 bases). The J call may be wrong; the DNA end is better matched by TRBJ2-7. The CDR3 extends over 14 amino acids. The germline CDR1 and CDR2 sequences are SGHRS and YFSETQ.

The V and J genes are TRBV9 and TRBJ2-3; D might be TRBD2 (5 bases). V lost 0 bases and J 8 bases, leaving 7 bases between the germline ends. Germline loops: CDR1 SGDLS, CDR2 YYNGEE. This CDR3 region has 12 residues. CDR3 loop: CASSVGESTQYF. CDR3 DNA sequence: TGTGCCAGCAGCGTAGGGGAGAGTACGCAGTATTTT. The entire variable domain, with the rest obtained from reference TRBV9 and TRBJ2-3, is as follows: DSGVTQTPKHLITATGQRVTLRCSPRSGDLSVYWYQQSLDQGLQFLIQYYNGEERAKGNILERFSAQQFPDLHSELNLSSLELGDSALYFCASSVGESTQYFGPGTRLTVL.

The rearrangement links TRBV9 to TRBJ2-3; D possibly corresponds to TRBD1 (6 bases). Per the germline V gene, CDR1 is SGDLS and CDR2 is YYNGEE. V lost 2 bases and J 1 base, leaving 14 bases between the germline ends. CDR3 size: 16 residues. The CDR3 DNA reads as TGTGCCAGCAGCGTTACAGGGACGCTCCGCACAGATACGCAGTATTTT. Translation gives CASSVTGTLRTDTQYF.

This clone was counted a single time. This rearrangement joins TRBV10-3 to TRBJ2-5; 7 bases are a match to TRBD1. The J call could be wrong; TRBJ2-7 is a better fit for the DNA end. This CDR3 is built from 14 residues. Germline-derived CDR1 and CDR2 are ENHRY and SYGVKD. CDR3 residues: CATSSPGQSDEQYF. The CDR3 DNA follows: TGTGCCACCTCTTCCCCGGGACAGAGCGACGAGCAGTACTTC.